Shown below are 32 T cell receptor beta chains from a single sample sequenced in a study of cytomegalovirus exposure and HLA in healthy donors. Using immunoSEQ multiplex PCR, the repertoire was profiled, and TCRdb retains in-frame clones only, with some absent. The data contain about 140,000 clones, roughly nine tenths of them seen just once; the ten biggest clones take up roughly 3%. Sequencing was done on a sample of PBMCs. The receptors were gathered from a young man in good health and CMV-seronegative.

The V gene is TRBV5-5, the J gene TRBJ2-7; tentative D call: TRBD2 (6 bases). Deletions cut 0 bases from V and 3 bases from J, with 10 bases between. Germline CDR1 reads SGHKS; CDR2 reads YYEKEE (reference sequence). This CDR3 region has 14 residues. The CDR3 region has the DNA TGTGCCAGCAGCTTGGATAGCGGATTCTACGAGCAGTACTTC. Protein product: CASSLDSGFYEQYF. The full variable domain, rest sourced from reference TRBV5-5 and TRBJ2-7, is DAGVTQSPTHLIKTRGQQVTLRCSPISGHKSVSWYQQVLGQGPQFIFQYYEKEERGRGNFPDRFSARQFPNYSSELNVNALLLGDSALYLCASSLDSGFYEQYFGPGTRLTVT.

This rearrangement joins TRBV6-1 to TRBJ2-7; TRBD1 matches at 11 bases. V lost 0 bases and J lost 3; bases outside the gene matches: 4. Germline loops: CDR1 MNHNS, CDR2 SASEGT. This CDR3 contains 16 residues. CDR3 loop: CASSEARGTGGYEQYF. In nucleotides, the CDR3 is TGTGCCAGCAGTGAAGCCCGTGGGACAGGGGGCTACGAGCAGTACTTC.

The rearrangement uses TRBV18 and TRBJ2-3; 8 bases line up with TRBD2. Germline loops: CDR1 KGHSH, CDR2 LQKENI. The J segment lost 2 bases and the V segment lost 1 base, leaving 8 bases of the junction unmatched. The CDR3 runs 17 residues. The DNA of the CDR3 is TGTGCCAGCTCACCACTTCCTCGCGGGGGGTACACAGATACGCAGTATTTT. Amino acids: CASSPLPRGGYTDTQYF.

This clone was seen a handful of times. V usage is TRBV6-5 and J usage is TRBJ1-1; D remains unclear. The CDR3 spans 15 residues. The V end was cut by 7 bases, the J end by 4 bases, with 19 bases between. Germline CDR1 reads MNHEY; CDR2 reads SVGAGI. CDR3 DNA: TGTGCCAGCAATGCCGTATGGGGAGGTGGCACTGAAGCTTTCTTT. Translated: CASNAVWGGGTEAFF.

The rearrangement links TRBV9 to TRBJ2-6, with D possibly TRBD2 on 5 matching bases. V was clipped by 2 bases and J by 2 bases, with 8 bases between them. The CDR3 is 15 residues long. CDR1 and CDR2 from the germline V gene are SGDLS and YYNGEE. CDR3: CASSVSGTGANVLTF. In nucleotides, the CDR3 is TGTGCCAGCAGCGTCTCCGGGACTGGGGCCAACGTCCTGACTTTC.

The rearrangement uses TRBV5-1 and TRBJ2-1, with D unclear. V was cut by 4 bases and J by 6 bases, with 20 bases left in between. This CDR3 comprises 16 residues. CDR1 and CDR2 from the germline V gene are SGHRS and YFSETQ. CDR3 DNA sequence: TGCGCCAGCAGCCCTGGAGAGTACCGACTCGCCAATGAGCAGTTCTTC. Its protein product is CASSPGEYRLANEQFF.

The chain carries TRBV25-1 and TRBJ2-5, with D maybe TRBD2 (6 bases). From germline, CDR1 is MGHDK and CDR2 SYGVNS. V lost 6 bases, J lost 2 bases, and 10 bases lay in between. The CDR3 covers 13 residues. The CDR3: CASRGGLQETQYF. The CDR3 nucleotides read TGTGCCAGCAGGGGGGGTCTTCAAGAGACCCAGTACTTC.

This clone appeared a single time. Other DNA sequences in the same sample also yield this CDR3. The CDR3 DNA reads TGTGCCACCAGCAGAGATTTGGGCAGGGGTGAGACCCAGTACTTC. Protein product: CATSRDLGRGETQYF. The rearrangement uses TRBV15 and TRBJ2-5; D might be TRBD1 (6 bases). The CDR3 length is 15 residues. V lost 0 bases and J lost 5, with 13 bases in between. Germline CDR1 is LNHNV and CDR2 is YYDKDF (reference sequence).

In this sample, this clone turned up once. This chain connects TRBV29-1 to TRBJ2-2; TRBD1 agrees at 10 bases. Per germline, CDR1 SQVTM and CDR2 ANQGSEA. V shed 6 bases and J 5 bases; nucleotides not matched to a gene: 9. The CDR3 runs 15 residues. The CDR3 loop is CSVAGDRGNTGELFF. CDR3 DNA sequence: TGCAGCGTCGCGGGGGACAGGGGAAATACCGGGGAGCTGTTTTTT.

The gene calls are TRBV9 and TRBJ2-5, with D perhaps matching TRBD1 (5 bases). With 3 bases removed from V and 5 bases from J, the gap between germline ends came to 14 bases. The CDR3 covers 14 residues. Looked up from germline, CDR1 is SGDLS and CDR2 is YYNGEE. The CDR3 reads CASSGPSPGETQYF. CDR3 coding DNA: TGTGCCAGCAGCGGACCCAGTCCAGGGGAGACCCAGTACTTC.

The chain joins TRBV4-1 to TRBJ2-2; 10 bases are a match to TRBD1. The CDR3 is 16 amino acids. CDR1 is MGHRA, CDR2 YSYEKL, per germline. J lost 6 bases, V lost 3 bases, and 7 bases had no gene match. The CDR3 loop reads CASSQEGQGVAGELFF. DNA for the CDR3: TGCGCCAGCAGCCAGGAAGGACAGGGGGTAGCCGGGGAGCTGTTTTTT.

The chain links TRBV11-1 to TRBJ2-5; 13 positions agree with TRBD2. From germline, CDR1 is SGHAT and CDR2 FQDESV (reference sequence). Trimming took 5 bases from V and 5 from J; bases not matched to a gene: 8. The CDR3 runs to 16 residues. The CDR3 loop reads CASSAGLAGARETQYF. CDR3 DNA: TGTGCCAGCAGCGCCGGACTAGCGGGGGCGAGGGAGACCCAGTACTTC.

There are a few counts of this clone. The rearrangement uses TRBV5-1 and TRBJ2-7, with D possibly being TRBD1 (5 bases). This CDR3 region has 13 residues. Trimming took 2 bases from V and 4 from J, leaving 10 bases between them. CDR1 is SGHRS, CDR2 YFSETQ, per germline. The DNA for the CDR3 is TGCGCCAGCAGCTTCGGCAGGGCGTACGAGCAGTACTTC. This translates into CASSFGRAYEQYF. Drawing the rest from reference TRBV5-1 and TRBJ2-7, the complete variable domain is KAGVTQTPRYLIKTRGQQVTLSCSPISGHRSVSWYQQTPGQGLQFLFEYFSETQRNKGNFPGRFSGRQFSNSRSEMNVSTLELGDSALYLCASSFGRAYEQYFGPGTRLTVT.

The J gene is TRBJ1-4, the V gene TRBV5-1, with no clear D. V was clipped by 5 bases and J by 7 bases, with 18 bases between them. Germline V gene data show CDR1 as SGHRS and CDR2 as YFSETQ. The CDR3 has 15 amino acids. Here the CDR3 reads CASSEGLGSGEKLFF. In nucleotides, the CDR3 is TGCGCCAGCAGTGAGGGTCTGGGGAGTGGTGAAAAACTGTTTTTT.

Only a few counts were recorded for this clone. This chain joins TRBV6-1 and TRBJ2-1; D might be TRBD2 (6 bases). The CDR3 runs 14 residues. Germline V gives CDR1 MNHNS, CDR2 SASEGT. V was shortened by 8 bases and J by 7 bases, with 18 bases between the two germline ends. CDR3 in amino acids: CASVITGRTNEQFF. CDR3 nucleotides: TGTGCCAGCGTAATAACCGGGAGAACAAATGAGCAGTTCTTC.

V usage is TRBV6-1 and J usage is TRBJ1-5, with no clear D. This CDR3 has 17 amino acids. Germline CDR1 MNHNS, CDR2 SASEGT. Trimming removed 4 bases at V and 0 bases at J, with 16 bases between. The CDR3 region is CASSAPAVVASNQPQHF. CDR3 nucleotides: TGTGCCAGCAGTGCCCCCGCGGTGGTTGCTAGCAATCAGCCCCAGCATTTT.

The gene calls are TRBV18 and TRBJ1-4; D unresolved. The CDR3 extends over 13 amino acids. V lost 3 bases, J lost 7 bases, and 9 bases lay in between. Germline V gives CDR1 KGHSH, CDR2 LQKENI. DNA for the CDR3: TGTGCCAGCTCACCCAATTCCGGTGAAAAACTGTTTTTT. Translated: CASSPNSGEKLFF.

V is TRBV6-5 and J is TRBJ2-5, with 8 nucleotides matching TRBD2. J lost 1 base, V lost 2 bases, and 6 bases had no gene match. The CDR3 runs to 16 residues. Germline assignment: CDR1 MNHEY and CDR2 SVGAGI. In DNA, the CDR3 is TGTGCCAGCAGTTACGTGGTAGCGGGGCCCCAAGAGACCCAGTACTTC. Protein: CASSYVVAGPQETQYF.

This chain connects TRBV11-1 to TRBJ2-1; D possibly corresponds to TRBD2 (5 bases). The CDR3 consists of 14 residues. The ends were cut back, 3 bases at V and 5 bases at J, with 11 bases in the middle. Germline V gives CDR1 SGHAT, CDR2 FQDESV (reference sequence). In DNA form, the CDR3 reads TGTGCCAGCAGCTTCCCTGAGGGAAACAATGAGCAGTTCTTC. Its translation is CASSFPEGNNEQFF.

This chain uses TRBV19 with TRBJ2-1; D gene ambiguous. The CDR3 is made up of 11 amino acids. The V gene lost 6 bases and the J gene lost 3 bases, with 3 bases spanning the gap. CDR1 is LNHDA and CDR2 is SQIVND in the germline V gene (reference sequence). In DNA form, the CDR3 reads TGTGCCAGTAGCCTCTACAATGAGCAGTTCTTC. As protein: CASSLYNEQFF.

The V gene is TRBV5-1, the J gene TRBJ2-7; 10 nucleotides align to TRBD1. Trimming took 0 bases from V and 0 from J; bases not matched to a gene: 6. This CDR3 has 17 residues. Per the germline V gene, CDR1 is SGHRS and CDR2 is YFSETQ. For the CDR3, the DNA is TGCGCCAGCAGCTTGGCCGGGAGACAGGGGGCCTCCTACGAGCAGTACTTC. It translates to CASSLAGRQGASYEQYF. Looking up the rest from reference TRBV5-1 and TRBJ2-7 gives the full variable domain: KAGVTQTPRYLIKTRGQQVTLSCSPISGHRSVSWYQQTPGQGLQFLFEYFSETQRNKGNFPGRFSGRQFSNSRSEMNVSTLELGDSALYLCASSLAGRQGASYEQYFGPGTRLTVT.

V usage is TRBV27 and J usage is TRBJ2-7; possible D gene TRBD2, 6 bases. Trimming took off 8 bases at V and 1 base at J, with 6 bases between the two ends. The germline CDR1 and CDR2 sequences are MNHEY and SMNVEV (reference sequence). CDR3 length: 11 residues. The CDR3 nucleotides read TGTGCCAGCGGGGGGTCCTACGAGCAGTACTTC. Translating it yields CASGGSYEQYF.

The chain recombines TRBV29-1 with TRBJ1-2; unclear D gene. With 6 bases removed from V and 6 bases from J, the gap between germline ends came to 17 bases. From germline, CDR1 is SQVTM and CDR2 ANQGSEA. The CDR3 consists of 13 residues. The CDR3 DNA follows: TGCAGCGTCGCCGAGGCTCACCGAGATGGCTACACCTTC. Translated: CSVAEAHRDGYTF.

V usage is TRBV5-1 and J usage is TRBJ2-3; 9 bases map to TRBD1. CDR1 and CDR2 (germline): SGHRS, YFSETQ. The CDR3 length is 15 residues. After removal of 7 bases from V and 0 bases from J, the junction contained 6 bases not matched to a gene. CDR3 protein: CASCRDRASTDTQYF. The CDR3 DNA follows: TGCGCCAGCTGCCGGGACAGGGCTAGCACAGATACGCAGTATTTT.

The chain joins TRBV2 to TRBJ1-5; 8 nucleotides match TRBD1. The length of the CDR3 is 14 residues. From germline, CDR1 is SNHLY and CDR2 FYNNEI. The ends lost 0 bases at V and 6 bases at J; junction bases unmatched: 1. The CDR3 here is CASSEATGAQPQHF. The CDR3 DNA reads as TGTGCCAGCAGTGAAGCGACAGGGGCTCAGCCCCAGCATTTT.

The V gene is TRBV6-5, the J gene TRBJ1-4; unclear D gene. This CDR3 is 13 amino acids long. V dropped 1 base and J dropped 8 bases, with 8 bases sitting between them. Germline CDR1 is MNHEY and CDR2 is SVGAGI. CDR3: CASSYFVGEKLFF. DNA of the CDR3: TGTGCCAGCAGTTACTTCGTGGGCGAAAAACTGTTTTTT.

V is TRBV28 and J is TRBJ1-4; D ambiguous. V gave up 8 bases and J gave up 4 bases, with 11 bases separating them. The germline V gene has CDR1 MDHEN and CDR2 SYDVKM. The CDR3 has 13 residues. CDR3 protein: CASGQPINEKLFF. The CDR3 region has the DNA TGTGCCAGCGGCCAACCGATTAATGAAAAACTGTTTTTT.

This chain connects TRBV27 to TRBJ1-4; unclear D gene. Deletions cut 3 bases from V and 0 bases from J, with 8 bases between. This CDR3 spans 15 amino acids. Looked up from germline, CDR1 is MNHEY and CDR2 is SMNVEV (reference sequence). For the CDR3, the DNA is TGTGCCAGCAGTTTCAGTCAGTCAACTAATGAAAAACTGTTTTTT. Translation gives CASSFSQSTNEKLFF.

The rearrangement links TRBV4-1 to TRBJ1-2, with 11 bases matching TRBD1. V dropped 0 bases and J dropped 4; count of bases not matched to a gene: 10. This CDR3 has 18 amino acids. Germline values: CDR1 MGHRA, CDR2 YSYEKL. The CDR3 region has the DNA TGCGCCAGCAGCCAAGATTTAGATAGGACAGGGGGCTTCTATGGCTACACCTTC. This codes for CASSQDLDRTGGFYGYTF.

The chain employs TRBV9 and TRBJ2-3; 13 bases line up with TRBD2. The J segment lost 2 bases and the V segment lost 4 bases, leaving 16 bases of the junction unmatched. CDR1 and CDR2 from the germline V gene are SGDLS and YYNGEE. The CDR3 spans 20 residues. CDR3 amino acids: CASSPRGRGLAGVNTDTQYF. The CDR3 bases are TGTGCCAGCAGCCCTCGGGGGCGCGGACTAGCGGGAGTGAACACAGATACGCAGTATTTT.

CDR3 coding DNA: TGCGCCAGCAGCGCGGGACCGGATGGCTACACCTTC. This encodes CASSAGPDGYTF. The chain carries TRBV10-2 and TRBJ1-2, with a tentative D call TRBD1 (5 bases). The CDR3 length is 12 residues. V gave up 6 bases and J gave up 6 bases, with 11 bases separating them. Germline CDR1 and CDR2: WSHSY and SAAADI.

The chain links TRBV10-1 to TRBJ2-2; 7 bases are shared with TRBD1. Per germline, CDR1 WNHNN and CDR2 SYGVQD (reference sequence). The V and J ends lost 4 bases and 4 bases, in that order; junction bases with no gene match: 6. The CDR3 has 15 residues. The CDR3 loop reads CASSAGTEATGELFF. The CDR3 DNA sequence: TGCGCCAGCAGTGCCGGGACAGAAGCCACCGGGGAGCTGTTTTTT.